A single sample gave rise to the 25 T cell receptor beta chains below, sequenced in a study of T cells in Graves' hyperthyroidism and ophthalmopathy (dated by TCRdb to about 2019). Preparation of the library involved multiplex PCR. Sequencing used an Illumina HiSeq 2000. The TCR beta CDR3 regions were amplified from the RNA transcripts. The first round of RT-PCR for the TCR CDR3 was performed with the HTBI primer set and the Qiagen OneStep RT-PCR kit. TCRdb reran the public reads through fastp at Q25 and MiXCR, keeping productive beta chains. One record per CDR3 amino acid sequence lists the most common genes and DNA. Present in this sample are under 250,000 distinct CDR3 sequences, approximately 17% of which were seen just once. The ten most abundant clones make up 50% of the sample. The specimen sequenced was blood. The origin of the receptors is a man between 50 and 59 years old with Graves' hyperthyroidism.

This clonotype has only a few counts. The genes are TRBV28 and TRBJ2-5; TRBD1 agrees at 7 bases. The CDR3 spans 11 residues. The V and J ends lost 9 bases and 6 bases, in that order; junction bases with no gene match: 4. Germline CDR1 is MDHEN and CDR2 is SYDVKM. The CDR3 region has the DNA TGTGCCAGTCAGGGGGTCAAGACCCAGTACTTC. Its translation is CASQGVKTQYF.

Points on this clonotype: A much larger clone is a single base away; this may be a read error. The V and J genes are TRBV5-5 and TRBJ2-5, with TRBD2 matching 7 bases. The CDR3 is 13 amino acids. Looked up from germline, CDR1 is SGHKS and CDR2 is YYEKEE (reference sequence). The CDR3 region has the DNA TGTGCCGGCAGCTTTGGGGGGGAAGAGACCCAGTACTTC. Its protein is CAGSFGGEETQYF.

In this sample, this clonotype turned up a few times. The gene calls are TRBV12-3 or TRBV12-4 and TRBJ2-2, with 14 bases aligning to TRBD2. The CDR3 runs 17 residues. The ends lost 5 bases at V and 1 base at J; junction bases unmatched: 3. CDR3 sequence (DNA): TGTGCCAGCAGTCTAGGACTAGCGGGAGGGAACACCGGGGAGCTGTTTTTT. Its protein is CASSLGLAGGNTGELFF.

This clonotype was seen many times. The chain couples TRBV5-1 to TRBJ2-7, with 14 bases matching TRBD2. V shed 4 bases, J shed 6 bases, and the junction held 9 bases outside the gene matches. The germline V gene has CDR1 SGHRS and CDR2 YFSETQ. CDR3 length: 16 residues. The CDR3 loop is CASSAGLAGDKGEQYF. CDR3 DNA: TGCGCCAGCAGCGCGGGACTAGCGGGAGATAAAGGCGAGCAGTACTTC. Full variable domain (remainder filled in from reference TRBV5-1 and TRBJ2-7): KAGVTQTPRYLIKTRGQQVTLSCSPISGHRSVSWYQQTPGQGLQFLFEYFSETQRNKGNFPGRFSGRQFSNSRSEMNVSTLELGDSALYLCASSAGLAGDKGEQYFGPGTRLTVT.

This clonotype was counted many times. The chain combines TRBV11-2 with TRBJ2-7; weak D call: TRBD1 (6 bases). CDR1 is SGHAT and CDR2 is FQNNGV in the germline V gene. With 5 bases removed from V and 3 bases from J, the gap between germline ends came to 20 bases. The length of the CDR3 is 16 residues. The CDR3 loop reads CASSPRSRTDFYEQYF. The CDR3 nucleotides are TGTGCCAGCAGCCCACGATCCCGGACAGACTTCTACGAGCAGTACTTC.

The genes are TRBV6-1 and TRBJ2-5; no clear D gene. The CDR3 sequence is 14 residues long. Between the trimmed V and J ends, which lost 6 bases and 3 bases, there was a span of 14 bases. CDR1 is MNHNS, CDR2 SASEGT, per germline. DNA of the CDR3: TGTGCCAGCAGCTCTAGGGCCACTGAAGAGACCCAGTACTTC. Its protein is CASSSRATEETQYF.

This clonotype was detected only a few times. This chain uses TRBV12-3 or TRBV12-4 with TRBJ2-5, with 10 positions matching TRBD2. Germline trimming cut 1 base from V and 2 bases from J; bases unmatched to any gene: 10. The CDR3 totals 18 residues. Written as DNA, the CDR3 is TGTGCCAGCAGTTTAGGTCGGCTAGCGGGAGTTGGGCAAGAGACCCAGTACTTC. Its protein product is CASSLGRLAGVGQETQYF.

In this sample, this clonotype turned up a few times. This chain connects TRBV19 to TRBJ2-1, with 9 bases fitting TRBD2. The trim removed 1 base at V and 4 bases at J, leaving 5 bases unmatched. The CDR3 runs to 16 residues. The V gene's germline CDR1 is LNHDA and CDR2 SQIVND (reference sequence). CDR3 sequence (DNA): TGTGCCAGTAGTATAGCGACTAGCGGACTATACAATGAGCAGTTCTTC. As protein: CASSIATSGLYNEQFF. The full variable domain, rest sourced from reference TRBV19 and TRBJ2-1, is DGGITQSPKYLFRKEGQNVTLSCEQNLNHDAMYWYRQDPGQGLRLIYYSQIVNDFQKGDIAEGYSVSREKKESFPLTVTSAQKNPTAFYLCASSIATSGLYNEQFFGPGTRLTVL.

This clonotype was seen repeatedly, ten times or more. This sequence joins TRBV28 and TRBJ1-5, with D possibly TRBD1 on 5 matching bases. The CDR3 runs to 13 residues. From germline, CDR1 is MDHEN and CDR2 SYDVKM. V shed 3 bases and J shed 5 bases, with 8 bases lying between them. The CDR3 DNA is TGTGCCAGCAGTTTTGGGGGGGATCAGCCCCAGCATTTT. Encoded protein: CASSFGGDQPQHF.

The V gene is TRBV6-2 or TRBV6-3, the J gene TRBJ1-6; D is possibly TRBD1 (5 bases). This CDR3 has 15 amino acids. The germline V and J ends were trimmed by 4 bases and 3 bases, with 10 bases remaining between them. Germline V gene data show CDR1 as MNHEY and CDR2 as SVGEGT. CDR3 DNA sequence: TGTGCCAGCAGTTCCCCCCAGGGCTATAATTCACCCCTCCACTTT. Protein product: CASSSPQGYNSPLHF.

This clonotype was seen many times. The chain carries TRBV6-1 and TRBJ2-1; D ambiguous. The CDR3 spans 12 residues. With 6 bases removed from V and 7 bases from J, the gap between germline ends came to 10 bases. Germline CDR1 MNHNS, CDR2 SASEGT. Here the CDR3 DNA reads TGTGCCAGCAGCCTCACACGGAATGAGCAGTTCTTC. It specifies CASSLTRNEQFF.

The table lists this clonotype with many counts. J is TRBJ2-7 and V is TRBV6-1; 8 nucleotides align to TRBD1. CDR1 is MNHNS, CDR2 SASEGT, per germline. The length of the CDR3 is 14 residues. V was clipped by 10 bases and J by 4 bases; unmatched bases: 12. CDR3 in amino acids: CATEVGQGIYEQYF. The CDR3 region has the DNA TGTGCCACCGAAGTTGGACAGGGAATATACGAGCAGTACTTC.

V and J are TRBV24-1 and TRBJ2-3; possible D gene TRBD2, 5 bases. Deletions cut 6 bases from V and 5 bases from J, with 14 bases between. This CDR3 region has 14 residues. The germline V gene has CDR1 KGHDR and CDR2 SFDVKD. The CDR3 DNA sequence: TGTGCCACCAGTAAACCGACACGGGGAGATACGCAGTATTTT. Its translation: CATSKPTRGDTQYF.

Note on this clonotype: This sequence may be a read error, since a much larger clone differs from it by one base. The chain has TRBV20-1 and TRBJ2-5; no definite D call. Germline CDR1 is DFQATT and CDR2 is SNEGSKA (reference sequence). The CDR3 sequence is 13 residues long. The CDR3 reads CSARQTLQEAQYF. CDR3 DNA sequence: TGCAGTGCTAGACAGACCCTGCAAGAGGCCCAGTACTTC.

Only a few counts were recorded for this clonotype. The chain couples TRBV24-1 to TRBJ2-3, with D possibly matching TRBD2 (5 bases). CDR1 is KGHDR, CDR2 SFDVKD, per germline. The ends were cut back, 9 bases at V and 3 bases at J, with 21 bases in the middle. The CDR3 has 16 amino acids. CDR3: CATSNPGEGTTDTQYF. For the CDR3, the DNA is TGTGCCACCTCTAACCCCGGAGAGGGTACGACAGATACGCAGTATTTT.

At least ten counts were recorded for this clonotype. The rearrangement links TRBV18 to TRBJ2-1, with TRBD2 matching 9 bases. V gave up 3 bases and J gave up 8 bases; unmatched junction bases: 11. The CDR3 is 16 residues long. CDR1 and CDR2 (germline): KGHSH, LQKENI. CDR3: CASSPPIAGAAYEQFF. CDR3 bases: TGTGCCAGCTCACCCCCCATAGCGGGAGCTGCATATGAGCAGTTCTTC. The complete variable domain, with remaining parts taken from reference TRBV18 and TRBJ2-1, reads NAGVMQNPRHLVRRRGQEARLRCSPMKGHSHVYWYRQLPEEGLKFMVYLQKENIIDESGMPKERFSAEFPKEGPSILRIQQVVRGDSAAYFCASSPPIAGAAYEQFFGPGTRLTVL.

Worth noting for this clonotype: It may be a read error: a sequence one base away is much more abundant. No conserved phenylalanine or tryptophan ends this CDR3, so it is likely a read error. The chain carries TRBV7-9 and TRBJ1-1; perhaps TRBD1 as D (5 bases). V was pared by 1 base and J by 1 base, with 10 bases between. Germline CDR1 reads SEHNR; CDR2 reads FQNEAQ (reference sequence). The CDR3 is 15 amino acids. CDR3 coding DNA: TGTGCCAGCAGCTTAGACGGGGGGGAGAACACTGAAGCTTTCCTT. Its translation is CASSLDGGENTEAFL.

This clonotype was seen many times. This chain links TRBV6-1 with TRBJ2-1; D could derive from TRBD1 or TRBD2 (6 bases each). Deletions cut 6 bases from V and 0 bases from J, with 12 bases between. CDR3 length: 15 residues. CDR1 is MNHNS and CDR2 is SASEGT in the germline V gene. The CDR3 DNA sequence: TGTGCCAGCAGCCGCGAGGGGGGCTCCTACAATGAGCAGTTCTTC. Translating gives CASSREGGSYNEQFF.

About this clonotype: A much larger clonotype is one base distant, so this may be a read error. This chain links TRBV12-3 or TRBV12-4 with TRBJ2-7; 10 bases match TRBD1. The V segment lost 5 bases and the J segment 8 bases; nucleotides outside the gene matches: 27. The CDR3 runs to 20 residues. Written as DNA, the CDR3 is TGTGCCAGCAGTCCACCGGACAGGGGGTTAGCGCCTCGACCCGGCCGCAAGCAGTACTTC. Its translation: CASSPPDRGLAPRPGRKQYF.

In its sample, this clonotype was seen many times. This chain uses TRBV12-3 or TRBV12-4 with TRBJ2-5; 9 bases are shared with TRBD1. The CDR3 consists of 14 residues. Trimming cost V 2 bases and J 9 bases; bases outside gene matches: 7. The CDR3 sequence: CASSLTGQGGAQYF. CDR3 coding DNA: TGTGCCAGCAGTTTAACGGGACAGGGAGGGGCCCAGTACTTC.

This clonotype was counted many times. The rearrangement joins TRBV28 to TRBJ2-1; 12 positions match TRBD2. Trimming removed 5 bases from V and 6 bases from J; junction bases left unmatched: 8. The CDR3 has 16 residues. Germline loops: CDR1 MDHEN, CDR2 SYDVKM. In DNA, the CDR3 is TGTGCCAGCAGTACGACTAGCGGGAGAGGGCCCAATGAGCAGTTCTTC. Translation gives CASSTTSGRGPNEQFF.

At least ten counts were recorded for this clonotype. The chain recombines TRBV5-1 with TRBJ2-7; D uncertain. The CDR3 is made up of 12 amino acids. Germline CDR1 reads SGHRS; CDR2 reads YFSETQ. Between the trimmed V and J ends, which lost 4 bases and 7 bases, there was a span of 12 bases. This CDR3 reads CASSQTTGEQYF. Written as DNA, the CDR3 is TGCGCCAGCAGCCAAACGACCGGGGAGCAGTACTTC.

The rearrangement links TRBV28 to TRBJ2-7; 10 nucleotides agree with TRBD2. The germline V gene encodes CDR1 MDHEN and CDR2 SYDVKM. The CDR3 is 13 amino acids. Losses at the gene ends were 9 bases for V and 2 bases for J; bases not matched to a gene: 4. The CDR3 region is CASNLAGAYEQYF. The DNA of the CDR3 is TGTGCCAGTAATCTAGCGGGAGCCTACGAGCAGTACTTC.

This clonotype occurred a few times. V gene TRBV5-4 combines with J gene TRBJ2-7, with D possibly being TRBD1 (6 bases). The CDR3 spans 14 residues. Trimming removed 4 bases from V and 4 bases from J, with 15 bases in between. Germline assignment: CDR1 SGHNT and CDR2 YYREEE (reference sequence). The CDR3 reads CASSDAIGGYEQYF. In DNA, the CDR3 is TGTGCCAGCAGCGATGCAATAGGGGGATACGAGCAGTACTTC.

This clonotype was seen repeatedly, ten times or more. V is TRBV20-1 and J is TRBJ2-1, with 7 bases matching TRBD1. CDR3 length: 14 residues. The germline V gene has CDR1 DFQATT and CDR2 SNEGSKA (reference sequence). The trim removed 6 bases at V and 9 bases at J, leaving 14 bases unmatched. Written as DNA, the CDR3 is TGCAGTGCCAAGCGGTACAGGGGACGCAGTGAGCAGTTCTTC. It specifies CSAKRYRGRSEQFF.